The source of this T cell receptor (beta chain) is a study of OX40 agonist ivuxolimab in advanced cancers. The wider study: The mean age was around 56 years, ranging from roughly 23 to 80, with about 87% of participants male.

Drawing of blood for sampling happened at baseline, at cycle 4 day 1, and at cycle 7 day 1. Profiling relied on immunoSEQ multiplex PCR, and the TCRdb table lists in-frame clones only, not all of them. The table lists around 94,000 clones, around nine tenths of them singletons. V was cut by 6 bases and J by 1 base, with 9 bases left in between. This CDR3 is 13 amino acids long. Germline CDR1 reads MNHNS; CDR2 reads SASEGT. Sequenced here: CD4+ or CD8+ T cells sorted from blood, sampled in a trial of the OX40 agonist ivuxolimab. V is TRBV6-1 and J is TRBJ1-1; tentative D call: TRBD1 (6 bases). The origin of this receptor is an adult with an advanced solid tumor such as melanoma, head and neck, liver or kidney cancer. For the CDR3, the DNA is TGTGCCAGCAGCGGACAGAAGAACACTGAAGCTTTCTTT. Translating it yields CASSGQKNTEAFF.